This is a list of T cell receptor beta chains from one sample in a study of shared clonotypes between healthy human individuals. Repertoires were generated with immunoSEQ multiplex PCR, while TCRdb's copy carries only in-frame clones and drops some. The sample carries over a million clones, around 78% recorded once. The sample comprised memory CD4+ T cells from PBMCs. The receptors here all came from a young man in good health. Some clones in this sample may be carry-over from other donors' samples. Each CDR3 is given with its conserved first and last residue. The order of the fields is clone size, J gene, V gene, D gene, CDR3 protein, CDR3 DNA. A D gene is named only where the DNA matches it firmly. Clone size, where shown, is once, few, many, or a class for clones that have expanded.

size: NA; J: TRBJ2-2; V: TRBV7-2; D: NA; CDR3: CASSSMGSGELFF; DNA: TGTGCCAGCAGCAGCATGGGGTCCGGGGAGCTGTTTTTT
size: NA; J: TRBJ2-3; V: TRBV4-3; D: TRBD1; CDR3: CASSQVSGGRRTDTQYF; DNA: TGCGCCAGCAGCCAAGTTTCAGGGGGCAGACGGACAGATACGCAGTATTTT
size: NA; J: TRBJ1-2; V: TRBV2; D: NA; CDR3: CASSSSRGGYGYTF; DNA: TGTGCCAGCAGCTCCTCCAGGGGAGGGTACGGCTACACCTTC
size: NA; J: TRBJ2-3; V: TRBV15; D: NA; CDR3: CATSGSRLRTDTQYF; DNA: TGTGCCACCAGCGGGAGCCGGCTACGGACAGATACGCAGTATTTT
size: NA; J: TRBJ1-1; V: TRBV7-3; D: NA; CDR3: CASSSKQGHTEAFF; DNA: TGTGCCAGCAGCTCAAAACAGGGCCACACTGAAGCTTTCTTT
size: NA; J: TRBJ2-3; V: TRBV7-9; D: NA; CDR3: CASSQGLSTDTQYF; DNA: TGTGCCAGCAGCCAGGGGCTGAGCACAGATACGCAGTATTTT
size: NA; J: TRBJ2-7; V: TRBV6-6; D: TRBD2; CDR3: CASSPRGAGASYEQYF; DNA: TGTGCCAGCAGTCCCCGAGGAGCGGGGGCCTCCTACGAGCAGTACTTC
size: NA; J: TRBJ2-5; V: TRBV20-1; D: NA; CDR3: CSARQDTTQYF; DNA: TGCAGTGCTAGACAGGATACAACCCAGTACTTC
size: NA; J: TRBJ1-2; V: TRBV27; D: TRBD1; CDR3: CASSFGQGAYGYTF; DNA: TGTGCCAGCAGTTTCGGACAGGGGGCCTATGGCTACACCTTC
size: NA; J: TRBJ2-4; V: TRBV7-8; D: NA; CDR3: CASSPAQDRPYVAKNIQYF; DNA: TGTGCCAGCAGCCCGGCCCAGGACAGACCATACGTAGCCAAAAACATTCAGTACTTC
size: NA; J: TRBJ2-3; V: TRBV27; D: TRBD1; CDR3: CASSLVGQGVASTQYF; DNA: TGTGCCAGCAGTTTAGTCGGACAGGGCGTCGCCAGTACGCAGTATTTT
size: NA; J: TRBJ2-7; V: TRBV28; D: NA; CDR3: CASSKQAAPPYEQYF; DNA: TGTGCCAGCAGCAAACAGGCGGCACCTCCCTACGAGCAGTACTTC
size: NA; J: TRBJ2-7; V: TRBV30; D: NA; CDR3: CAWSVEQGNYF; DNA: TGTGCCTGGAGTGTCGAGCAGGGGAACTATTTC
size: NA; J: TRBJ2-2; V: TRBV28; D: TRBD2; CDR3: CASGTSGRTGELFF; DNA: TGTGCCAGCGGGACTAGCGGGAGGACTGGGGAGCTGTTTTTT
size: NA; J: TRBJ2-3; V: TRBV5-1; D: NA; CDR3: CASSGEEDTQYF; DNA: TGCGCCAGCAGTGGGGAAGAGGATACGCAGTATTTT
size: once; J: TRBJ2-3; V: TRBV5-4; D: TRBD2; CDR3: CASSLRLAGDADTQYF; DNA: TGTGCCAGCAGCTTGCGACTAGCGGGGGATGCAGATACGCAGTATTTT
size: NA; J: TRBJ1-4; V: TRBV6-6; D: NA; CDR3: CASSYRPGPNEKLFF; DNA: TGTGCCAGCAGTTACAGGCCAGGCCCGAATGAAAAACTGTTTTTT
size: NA; J: TRBJ2-7; V: TRBV19; D: TRBD2; CDR3: CASNPGTSGTYEQYF; DNA: TGTGCCAGTAACCCCGGGACTAGCGGTACCTACGAGCAGTACTTC
size: NA; J: TRBJ1-6; V: TRBV4-2; D: NA; CDR3: CASSSDRLGSPLHF; DNA: TGTGCCAGCAGCTCCGATAGGTTGGGGTCACCCCTCCACTTC
size: NA; J: TRBJ2-1; V: TRBV5-4; D: NA; CDR3: CASSFGGNNEQFF; DNA: TGTGCCAGCAGCTTTGGCGGGAATAATGAGCAGTTCTTC
size: few; J: TRBJ1-3; V: TRBV19; D: NA; CDR3: CASSSPGNTIYF; DNA: TGTGCCAGTAGTAGCCCTGGAAACACCATATATTTT
size: NA; J: TRBJ2-3; V: TRBV30; D: NA; CDR3: CAWSVGGGTDTQYF; DNA: TGTGCCTGGAGTGTAGGTGGGGGCACAGATACGCAGTATTTT
size: NA; J: TRBJ1-3; V: TRBV7-9; D: NA; CDR3: CASSHRDTGNTIYF; DNA: TGTGCCAGCAGCCACCGGGACACTGGAAACACCATATATTTT
size: NA; J: TRBJ1-5; V: TRBV6-1; D: TRBD1; CDR3: CASRGQGVINQPQHF; DNA: TGTGCCAGCAGAGGACAGGGGGTAATAAATCAGCCCCAGCATTTT
size: NA; J: TRBJ2-7; V: TRBV28; D: NA; CDR3: CASSLPLLAGDSYEQYF; DNA: TGTGCCAGCAGCTTACCCCTACTAGCAGGGGACTCCTACGAGCAGTACTTC
size: few; J: TRBJ1-1; V: TRBV7-3; D: NA; CDR3: CASSLSSWGINTEAFF; DNA: TGTGCCAGCAGCTTATCCTCTTGGGGGATCAACACTGAAGCTTTCTTT
size: many; J: TRBJ2-1; V: TRBV2; D: NA; CDR3: CASRLADRGNEQFF; DNA: TGTGCCAGCAGATTGGCGGATAGGGGTAATGAGCAGTTCTTC
size: few; J: TRBJ1-5; V: TRBV2; D: NA; CDR3: CASRGQTNQPQHF; DNA: TGTGCCAGCAGAGGACAGACCAATCAGCCCCAGCATTTT
size: NA; J: TRBJ1-3; V: TRBV7-2; D: NA; CDR3: CASSLGGGTGNTIYF; DNA: TGTGCCAGCAGCTTAGGAGGGGGTACTGGAAACACCATATATTTT
size: NA; J: TRBJ1-1; V: TRBV5-6; D: TRBD1; CDR3: CASSVDRSGEAFF; DNA: TGTGCCAGCAGCGTGGACAGGAGTGGTGAAGCTTTCTTT
size: NA; J: TRBJ2-7; V: TRBV7-2; D: TRBD1; CDR3: CASSPLGTGRSYEQYF; DNA: TGTGCCAGCAGCCCTCTGGGGACAGGGCGATCCTACGAGCAGTACTTC
size: NA; J: TRBJ1-5; V: TRBV19; D: NA; CDR3: CASSIGGRDGQPQHF; DNA: TGTGCCAGTAGTATTGGTGGCAGGGACGGTCAGCCCCAGCATTTT
size: NA; J: TRBJ2-2; V: TRBV7-2; D: TRBD1; CDR3: CASSSTGTNTGELFF; DNA: TGTGCCAGCAGCTCGACAGGGACGAACACCGGGGAGCTGTTTTTT
size: NA; J: TRBJ1-3; V: TRBV5-6; D: NA; CDR3: CASSSPRRGNSGNTIYF; DNA: TGTGCCAGCAGCTCCCCAAGGAGGGGGAACTCTGGAAACACCATATATTTT
size: NA; J: TRBJ2-2; V: TRBV4-2; D: TRBD2; CDR3: CASRPPSGRTRTGELFF; DNA: TGTGCCAGCAGACCCCCTAGCGGGAGGACTCGGACCGGGGAGCTGTTTTTT
size: NA; J: TRBJ2-7; V: TRBV7-9; D: NA; CDR3: CASSPPTVRHEQYF; DNA: TGTGCCAGCAGCCCACCAACGGTAAGACACGAGCAGTACTTC
size: NA; J: TRBJ2-7; V: TRBV5-1; D: NA; CDR3: CASSLSMTYSYEQYF; DNA: TGCGCCAGCAGCTTGAGTATGACTTATTCCTACGAGCAGTACTTC
size: once; J: TRBJ1-2; V: TRBV4-1; D: TRBD1; CDR3: CASSQQGDYGYTF; DNA: TGCGCCAGCAGCCAGCAGGGGGACTATGGCTACACCTTC
size: NA; J: TRBJ2-5; V: TRBV4-3; D: NA; CDR3: CASSQDWLGLSGGQETQYF; DNA: TGCGCCAGCAGCCAAGATTGGTTAGGCCTAAGCGGAGGCCAAGAGACCCAGTACTTC
size: NA; J: TRBJ2-3; V: TRBV28; D: TRBD1; CDR3: CASGPGGRTDTQYF; DNA: TGTGCCAGCGGGCCAGGGGGCCGGACAGATACGCAGTATTTT